The text below deals with one TCR beta chain. It has no known antigen specificity. Per-base qualities were not stored, and no clone one base away is much larger. The meaning of the sample's time point label: baseline pretreatment blood. Reading the label with the study, this specimen's treatment or condition is: 15 Gy SBRT to primary tumor, nephrectomy 4 weeks later. To track tumor-enriched clonotypes, serial peripheral blood was sampled from radiation-treated patients at baseline and at 2 weeks and 4 weeks after SBRT. Every patient's renal cell carcinoma showed clear cell pathology. Genomic DNA for TCR sequencing was prepared using the QIAamp DNA Blood Mini Kit (Qiagen). Samples were included in the analyses only if all quality control checks were passed. The germline V gene specifies SGHDN as CDR1 and FVKESK as CDR2. There are 16 amino acids in the CDR3, from cysteine to phenylalanine inclusive. Of all the DNA, just the CDR3 is kept, 48 bases in frame from base 1. V is cut by 4 bases and J by 6 bases, and the space between the germline ends is 21 bases.

The data belong to a study of radiation and T cells in renal cell carcinoma (dated by TCRdb to 2018 to 2021). Notes on the research overall: The samples were drawn from a clinical trial, where primary renal cell carcinomas were treated with 15 Gy of stereotactic body radiation therapy and then removed by nephrectomy 4 weeks afterward. TCR beta sequencing covered 55 or so samples in total, comprising some 25 tumors and approximately 27 peripheral blood samples. In the 53 samples combined, some 4,000,000 unique CDR3 nucleotide sequences were found, encoding roughly 2,500,000 unique CDR3 amino acid sequences. Study-wide findings and limitations: The single-armed trial design could not address effects of radiation dose or scheduling on the TCR repertoire. In blood, the top tumor clonotypes increased between baseline and 2 weeks post-radiation and then shrank by 4 weeks, which suggests that tumor-resident clones expanded only transiently. Tracking of blood repertoire dynamics stopped at about 27 days after treatment, with no follow-up past that point. Because pretreatment tumor biopsies were not available, the baseline intratumoral presence of clonotypes could not be determined.

TCR beta libraries were generated from genomic DNA with the immunoSEQ kit, following the manufacturer's recommendations. For library preparation, a first multiplex PCR was performed with proprietary primers, followed by a second PCR in which unique barcodes were added, and bead cleanups were performed after each round. Each sample batch included a kit-provided positive control reaction and a negative control reaction. The final libraries underwent checking on an Agilent 4200 TapeStation D1000 ScreenTape, volumetric pooling, and quantification by qPCR. Sequencing was performed on an Illumina NextSeq500 with a MidOutput 150-cycle cartridge, and 156 Read1 and 15 Index1 cycles were run with kit custom primers. The pooled library was loaded at 0.95 to 1 pM, with an approximately 19% PhiX control spiked in. As for the original processing: The vendor-processed data were analyzed in R, and a clonotype was defined as all T cells that share the same CDR3 nucleotide sequence. For clone abundance analyses, frequencies were normalized to the 10,000 most abundant clones in each sample. Public T cell clones, which averaged fewer than five per sample, were removed prior to analysis. An abundance difference of at least 32-fold between compartments was the criterion for calling clonotypes tumor-enriched or baseline blood-enriched. A beta-binomial differential abundance model was applied to find clonotypes that expanded or contracted between blood time points. Similarity between tumor and blood repertoires was quantified using the Baroni-Urbani and Buser coefficient, and groups were compared with two-tailed Wilcoxon tests in R. The immuneACCESS repertoire file appears here via TCRdb, limited to in-frame rearrangements. These files lack a portion of the clones; in checked studies, under half of the deficit traces to unresolved V genes, and the cause of the others is not known. The D gene and trimming were derived from the DNA, and the V and J assignments and clone size from that table. This sample comprises 50,000 to 75,000 clones, more than 60% of them detected only once. The ten largest account for 6% to 9.5% of the sample.

The TCR sequence derives from a man in his 60s with renal cell carcinoma. The source material was blood, sampled from a patient whose treatment included radiotherapy and nephrectomy. This chain joins TRBV14 to TRBJ1-1; a tentative D call is TRBD1 (6 bases match). The base sequence is TGTGCCAGCAGCCGGCCCATTGCGGGGGCGAGGGCTGAAGCTTTCTTT. Its protein reads: CASSRPIAGARAEAFF.